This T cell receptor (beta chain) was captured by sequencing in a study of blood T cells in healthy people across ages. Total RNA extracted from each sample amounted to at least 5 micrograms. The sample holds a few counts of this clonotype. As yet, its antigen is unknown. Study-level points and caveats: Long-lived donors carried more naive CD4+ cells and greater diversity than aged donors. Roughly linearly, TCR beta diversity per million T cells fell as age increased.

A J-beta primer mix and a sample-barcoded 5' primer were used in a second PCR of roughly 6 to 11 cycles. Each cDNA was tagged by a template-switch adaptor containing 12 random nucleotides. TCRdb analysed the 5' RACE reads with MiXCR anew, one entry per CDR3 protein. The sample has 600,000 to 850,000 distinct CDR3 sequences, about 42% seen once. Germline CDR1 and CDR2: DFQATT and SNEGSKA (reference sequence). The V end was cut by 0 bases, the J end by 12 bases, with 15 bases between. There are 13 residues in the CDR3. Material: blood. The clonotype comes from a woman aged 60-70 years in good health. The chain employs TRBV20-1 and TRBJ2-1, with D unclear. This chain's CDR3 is CSARDEVGTGQFF. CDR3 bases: TGCAGTGCTAGAGATGAGGTCGGAACCGGGCAGTTCTTC.